The 4 T cell receptor beta chains below were found in one sample sequenced in a study of cytomegalovirus exposure and HLA in healthy donors. The PCR ran on 60 Vbeta and 13 Jbeta primers. Assay used: immunoSEQ multiplex PCR; TCRdb lists only in-frame clones, some missing. Among about 240,000 clones listed, about 81% were seen once. Sequenced: PBMCs. These receptors were obtained from an older woman in good health and CMV-seropositive.

This clone turned up a few times. The chain combines TRBV6-5 with TRBJ2-1; 10 bases are a match to TRBD2. The trim removed 2 bases at V and 9 bases at J, leaving 7 bases unmatched. Germline assignment: CDR1 MNHEY and CDR2 SVGAGI. The CDR3 is 15 residues long. CDR3 sequence: CASSYGLAGEGEQFF. CDR3 nucleotide sequence: TGTGCCAGCAGTTACGGTCTAGCGGGAGAGGGTGAGCAGTTCTTC.

This chain joins TRBV5-1 and TRBJ1-2; D may be TRBD1 (5 bases). CDR1 is SGHRS, CDR2 YFSETQ, per germline. CDR3 length equals 15 residues. Trimming took 1 base from V and 5 from J, leaving 15 bases between them. The CDR3 spells CASSLNTGIPYGYTF. CDR3 DNA: TGCGCCAGCAGCTTGAATACAGGCATACCTTATGGCTACACCTTC.

The genes are TRBV19 and TRBJ1-5, with D possibly matching TRBD1 (5 bases). V was trimmed by 5 bases and J by 3 bases, leaving 14 bases between them. CDR1 is LNHDA and CDR2 is SQIVND in the germline V gene (reference sequence). The CDR3 contains 15 residues. The CDR3 coding sequence is TGTGCCAGTAGTGCCGGGGGAGGTTTCAATCAGCCCCAGCATTTT. Its translation: CASSAGGGFNQPQHF. The complete variable domain, with remaining parts taken from reference TRBV19 and TRBJ1-5, reads DGGITQSPKYLFRKEGQNVTLSCEQNLNHDAMYWYRQDPGQGLRLIYYSQIVNDFQKGDIAEGYSVSREKKESFPLTVTSAQKNPTAFYLCASSAGGGFNQPQHFGDGTRLSIL.

V gene TRBV5-8 combines with J gene TRBJ2-3; D may be TRBD2 (6 bases). The germline CDR1 and CDR2 sequences are SGHTS and YDEGEE. V lost 0 bases and J lost 3, with 8 bases in between. This CDR3 spans 14 amino acids. The chain's CDR3 is CASSLGLATDTQYF. The CDR3 DNA reads TGTGCCAGCAGCTTGGGGCTAGCGACAGATACGCAGTATTTT. Together with reference TRBV5-8 and TRBJ2-3, the CDR3 gives the full variable domain: EAGVTQSPTHLIKTRGQQATLRCSPISGHTSVYWYQQALGLGLQFLLWYDEGEERNRGNFPPRFSGRQFPNYSSELNVNALELEDSALYLCASSLGLATDTQYFGPGTRLTVL.